This TCR beta chain is drawn from a study of blood T cell repertoires in COVID-19. About the research overall: Acute and convalescent COVID-19 samples came from the United States, Italy and Spain. T cells, B-cell-depleted T cells, or PBMCs supplied cDNA or gDNA.

V trimming: 5 bases; J trimming: 8 bases; junction bases outside the gene matches: 3. This CDR3 has 12 amino acids. Authors' methods: Amplification of reference gene primers was used by the study to estimate nucleated cell counts. Assay: immunoSEQ multiplex PCR; the TCRdb copy retains only in-frame clones and omits some. For V, J and clone size, that table is used; D and trimming come from the DNA. The sample consists of 90,000 to 100,000 clones, about 89% of them appearing once. While infection was still active, Seattle patients were enrolled and then followed longitudinally. Sequenced input: peripheral blood. This receptor was taken from a man in his fifties or sixties with COVID-19, enrolled during active disease. The V call is TRBV12-3 or TRBV12-4, the J call TRBJ1-3; TRBD1 matches at 7 bases. The CDR3 sequence: CASSLGTDTIYF. DNA of the CDR3: TGTGCCAGCAGTCTAGGGACAGACACCATATATTTT.